The present T cell receptor beta chain was sequenced within a study of early T cells in non-severe SARS-CoV-2 infection. The CDR3 is made up of 13 amino acids. The V end was cut by 5 bases, the J end by 5 bases, with 13 bases between. Germline V gene sequence: CDR1 DFQATT, CDR2 SNEGSKA (reference sequence). MiXCR, applied by TCRdb to the 5' RACE reads, yields one record per CDR3 protein. The table lists some 98,000 distinct CDR3 sequences, approximately 17% of them singletons. Source material: whole blood. The origin of this receptor is an adult who was a healthcare worker with PCR-confirmed SARS-CoV-2 infection or an uninfected control (not recorded which). The chain links TRBV20-1 to TRBJ2-1; D unresolved. This CDR3 reads CSAPCRVNNEQFF. The CDR3 bases are TGCAGTGCTCCCTGCCGGGTAAACAATGAGCAGTTCTTC.